The present TCR beta chain was sequenced within a study of T cell responses to AZD1222 COVID-19 vaccine. This table comes from immunoSEQ multiplex PCR, and its TCRdb copy is limited to in-frame clones, with some not included. Of tens of thousands of clones listed, about nine tenths are singletons. Broader study findings: Vaccine-related CD4 TCRs covered spike, predominating at 160-218 and 743-854.

On this clone: Its target is not known.

CDR3 length equals 13 residues. V was pared by 5 bases and J by 0 bases, with 7 bases between. In germline, CDR1 is SGHAT, CDR2 FQNNGV. The rearrangement joins TRBV11-2 to TRBJ1-1; D is unclear. The clonotype originates from an adult who received the MenACWY meningococcal vaccine as a control. This material consisted of peripheral blood, taken 28 days after the second dose of the MenACWY control vaccine. CDR3 sequence reads: CASSRYMNTEAFF. In DNA, the CDR3 is TGTGCCAGCAGCAGATACATGAACACTGAAGCTTTCTTT.